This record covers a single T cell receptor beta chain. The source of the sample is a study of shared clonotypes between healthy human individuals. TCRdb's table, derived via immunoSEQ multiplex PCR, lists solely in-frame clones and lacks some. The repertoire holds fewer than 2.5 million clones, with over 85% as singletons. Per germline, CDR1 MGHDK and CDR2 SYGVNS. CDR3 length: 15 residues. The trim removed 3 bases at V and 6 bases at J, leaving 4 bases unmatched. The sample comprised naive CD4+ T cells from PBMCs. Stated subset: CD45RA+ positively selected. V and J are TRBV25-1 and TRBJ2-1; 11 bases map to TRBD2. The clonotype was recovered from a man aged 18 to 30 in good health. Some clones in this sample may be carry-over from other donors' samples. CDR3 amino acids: CASSDPSGRFNEQFF. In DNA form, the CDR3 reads TGTGCCAGCAGTGACCCTAGCGGGAGGTTCAATGAGCAGTTCTTC.